This passage covers 15 T cell receptor beta chains from one sample sequenced in a study of T cell clonality in common variable immunodeficiency. Study results and limitations: Common variable immunodeficiency TCR beta sequences reportedly had fewer deletions and N-nucleotide insertions.

Clones were sequenced by immunoSEQ multiplex PCR, and TCRdb holds only the in-frame ones, with some missing. Sampling found tens of thousands of clones, none seen once. Their antigens are not known. The sample taken for sequencing was peripheral blood mononuclear cells. The receptors were sampled from a human donor with common variable immunodeficiency.

This clone was counted between two and nine times. Read sequence stops 3 residues before the CDR3 end, and the germline J gene provides the missing end. The chain combines TRBV7-6 with TRBJ2-1, with TRBD1 identical over 8 bases. CDR1 is SGHVS, CDR2 FNYEAQ, per germline. The V segment lost 3 bases and the J segment 6 bases; nucleotides outside the gene matches: 4. The CDR3 spans 14 residues. The CDR3 bases that were read are TGTGCCAGCAGCTTGGCCACAGGGGGCAATGAG. Translating it yields CASSLATGGNE. The CDR3 in full is CASSLATGGNEQFF.

As for this clone: The read is 3 residues too short to cover the CDR3 end, so that end is filled in from the germline J gene. The chain couples TRBV7-2 to TRBJ2-7, with 13 bases identical to TRBD2. V was pared by 5 bases and J by 2 bases, with 3 bases of the junction left unmatched. CDR3 length: 15 residues. Germline V gene sequence: CDR1 SGHTA, CDR2 FQGNSA. The sequenced part of the CDR3 DNA is TGTGCCAGCAGCCACGGACTAGCGGGAGCCTACGAG. Protein product: CASSHGLAGAYE. The complete CDR3 protein is CASSHGLAGAYEQYF.

Points on this clone: Coverage ceases 3 residues before the CDR3 finishes, and the germline J gene fills in the end. This chain connects TRBV7-2 to TRBJ1-4; D is uncertain. CDR1 SGHTA and CDR2 FQGNSA come from the germline V gene. The CDR3 contains 13 residues. V was clipped by 1 base and J by 7 bases, with 7 bases between them. The CDR3 region is CASSLVVGEKLFF. Partial CDR3 DNA: TGTGCCAGCAGCTTAGTGGTCGGTGAAAAA.

This clone was counted at least ten times. The read comes to an end 3 residues before the CDR3 does, leaving the germline J gene to fill in the end. The chain carries TRBV6-2 or TRBV6-3 and TRBJ2-2, with TRBD1 matching 8 bases. The CDR3 sequence is 15 residues long. V trimming: 7 bases; J trimming: 3 bases; junction bases outside the gene matches: 7. The germline CDR1 and CDR2 sequences are MNHEY and SVGEGT. The CDR3 loop is CASITTDRDTGELFF. Partial CDR3 DNA: TGTGCCAGCATCACCACGGACAGGGACACCGGGGAG.

This clone was counted at least ten times. Coverage ceases 3 residues before the CDR3 finishes, and the germline J gene fills in the end. The chain is built from TRBV4-1 and TRBJ1-1; 10 positions match TRBD1. The junction had 17 bases not matched to a gene; V was cut back by 8 bases and J by 5 bases. This CDR3 region has 17 residues. Germline V gives CDR1 MGHRA, CDR2 YSYEKL. The CDR3 protein is CASGPGQGIFRGTEAFF. CDR3 bases read: TGCGCCAGCGGACCGGGACAGGGGATTTTTAGAGGGACTGAA.

About this clone itself: The read ends 3 residues early relative to the CDR3; the germline J gene fills the gap. The chain joins TRBV18 to TRBJ2-1; 11 positions match TRBD2. V shed 1 base and J 6 bases; nucleotides not matched to a gene: 8. The CDR3 is 17 amino acids. The germline gives CDR1 KGHSH, CDR2 LQKENI. CDR3 DNA (partial): TGTGCCAGCTCACCACGCCTCACTAGCGGGAGTAGCAATGAG. Translated, it gives CASSPRLTSGSSNE. The entire CDR3 sequence reads CASSPRLTSGSSNEQFF.

This clone was seen many times. The CDR3 end falls 3 residues outside the read, so it is completed with the germline J gene. The chain links TRBV7-2 to TRBJ1-1; D is unresolved. Germline V gene data show CDR1 as SGHTA and CDR2 as FQGNSA. The CDR3 sequence is 13 residues long. Trimming cost V 1 base and J 4 bases, with 7 bases left between them. CDR3 bases read: TGTGCCAGCAGCTTAGTTCTCGGCACTGAA. This translates into CASSLVLGTE. The complete CDR3 protein is CASSLVLGTEAFF.

This clone was counted at least ten times. Sequencing ends 3 residues short of the CDR3 end; the germline J gene provides the rest. The chain carries TRBV5-6 and TRBJ2-7, with a possible D match to TRBD1 (6 bases). Germline V gene sequence: CDR1 SGHDT, CDR2 YYEEEE. The CDR3 is made up of 14 amino acids. V was trimmed by 1 base and J by 5 bases, leaving 13 bases between them. The covered CDR3 bases are TGTGCCAGCAGCTTGATACAGGGTTCGGACGAG. Amino acids: CASSLIQGSDE. Given in full, the CDR3 is CASSLIQGSDEQYF. Based on the CDR3 plus reference TRBV5-6 and TRBJ2-7, the full variable domain is DAGVTQSPTHLIKTRGQQVTLRCSPKSGHDTVSWYQQALGQGPQFIFQYYEEEERQRGNFPDRFSGHQFPNYSSELNVNALLLGDSALYLCASSLIQGSDEQYFGPGTRLTVT.

This clone was picked up many times. The DNA ends 3 residues before the CDR3 does, and the rest of the CDR3 is filled in from the germline J gene. The rearrangement uses TRBV18 and TRBJ2-2; 7 bases fit TRBD2. Losses at the gene ends were 5 bases for V and 7 bases for J; bases not matched to a gene: 7. CDR1 and CDR2 (germline): KGHSH, LQKENI. The CDR3 has 14 amino acids. CDR3 DNA (partial): TGTGCCAGCTCAAGCGGGGTAGTCCTCGGGGAG. This sequence encodes CASSSGVVLGE. The complete CDR3 reads CASSSGVVLGELFF.

With regard to this clone: The CDR3 end lies 3 residues beyond the end of the read and is filled in from the germline J gene. V usage is TRBV7-9 and J usage is TRBJ2-3; D perhaps matches TRBD1 (6 bases). This CDR3 has 14 residues. Per the germline V gene, CDR1 is SEHNR and CDR2 is FQNEAQ (reference sequence). V dropped 5 bases and J dropped 4 bases, with 13 bases sitting between them. The covered CDR3 bases are TGTGCCAGCAGCCCCGACAGGTGGGCAGATACG. Encoded protein: CASSPDRWADT. The whole CDR3 sequence is CASSPDRWADTQYF.

A remark on this clone: The CDR3 goes on 3 residues after the read ends, and that part is filled in from the germline J gene. The J gene is TRBJ2-3, the V gene TRBV19; TRBD2 matches at 9 bases. With V trimmed by 6 bases and J by 2 bases, 6 bases remained unmatched. This CDR3 region has 15 residues. From germline, CDR1 is LNHDA and CDR2 SQIVND (reference sequence). CDR3 sequence reads: CASRRLADDTDTQYF. The covered CDR3 bases are TGTGCCAGTAGGCGACTAGCGGACGACACAGATACG.

In this sample, this clone turned up many times. The sequence runs out 3 residues before the end of the CDR3; the remainder is reconstructed from the germline J gene. The chain employs TRBV29-1 and TRBJ2-5, with no clear D. This CDR3 has 13 residues. Germline-derived CDR1 and CDR2 are SQVTM and ANQGSEA. Trimming removed 5 bases at V and 3 bases at J, with 13 bases between. The part of the CDR3 DNA that was read is TGCAGCGTTCGTCGAACACTAAAAGAGACC. This gives the protein CSVRRTLKET. The whole CDR3 protein reads CSVRRTLKETQYF.

This clone was detected only a few times. The junction and the germline gene differ at one end; a read error may be behind it. Read sequence stops 3 residues before the CDR3 end, and the germline J gene provides the missing end. The J gene is TRBJ2-2, the V gene TRBV7-7; 13 nucleotides agree with TRBD2. Per the germline V gene, CDR1 is SSHAT and CDR2 is FNYEAQ (reference sequence). The length of the CDR3 is 16 residues. The CDR3 region is CASSRGLAGSTGELFF. The sequenced part of the CDR3 DNA is TGTGCTAGCAGCCGGGGACTAGCGGGAAGCACCGGGGAG.

The sample holds many counts of this clone. The read ends 3 residues early relative to the CDR3; the germline J gene fills the gap. The rearrangement links TRBV5-1 to TRBJ2-2; D remains unclear. Germline loops: CDR1 SGHRS, CDR2 YFSETQ. This CDR3 region has 13 residues. Trimming stripped 6 bases from V and 0 bases from J, with 6 bases between. The sequenced part of the CDR3 DNA is TGCGCCAGCATTACACCGAACACCGGGGAG. This sequence encodes CASITPNTGE. The entire CDR3 sequence reads CASITPNTGELFF.

This clone was seen ten or more times. The DNA ends 3 residues before the CDR3 does, and the rest of the CDR3 is filled in from the germline J gene. V and J are TRBV2 and TRBJ2-3, with 15 bases aligning to TRBD2. This CDR3 has 16 residues. After removal of 6 bases from V and 2 bases from J, the junction contained 3 bases not matched to a gene. The germline gives CDR1 SNHLY, CDR2 FYNNEI. The CDR3 region is CASSGTSGRTTDTQYF. Incomplete CDR3 DNA: TGTGCCAGCAGCGGGACTAGCGGGAGGACCACAGATACG.